Here is one T cell receptor beta chain with its context. This record belongs to a study of blood T cell repertoires in COVID-19. For the study at large: Spain, Italy and the United States supplied samples that represented acute and convalescent COVID-19.

In the source study's methods: The authors estimated nucleated cell counts from reference gene primer amplification. Sequencing was performed with immunoSEQ multiplex PCR; in TCRdb, only in-frame clones are kept and a portion is missing. V and J calls and clone size are those listed in that table; D and trimming were worked out from the DNA. Altogether about 230,000 clones are present, about 82% being singletons, with the ten largest covering 4.5% to 6%. The CDR3 totals 18 residues. The V gene's germline CDR1 is SGHVS and CDR2 FQNEAQ. After removal of 0 bases from V and 0 bases from J, the junction contained 1 base not matched to a gene. Seattle patients were enrolled during active infection and followed longitudinally.

This chain links TRBV7-8 with TRBJ2-6, with TRBD1 identical over 11 bases. This sequence originates from a man aged 50-59 years with COVID-19, enrolled during active disease. Sequenced input: peripheral blood. CDR3 loop: CASSLAGTGGSGANVLTF. In DNA form, the CDR3 reads TGTGCCAGCAGCTTAGCGGGGACAGGGGGCTCTGGGGCCAACGTCCTGACTTTC.